Below, one T cell receptor beta chain is given with its context. Random hexamers were used to reverse transcribe the RNA input (0.5 to 1 ug). TCRdb ran MiXCR on the immunoSEQ multiplex PCR reads and lists one entry per CDR3 protein. The sample contains some 450,000 distinct CDR3 sequences, more than 80% of which appear only once. This specimen comes from a study of CD8 T cells in Susac syndrome. Sequenced: CD8+ T cells from PBMCs. The receptor was derived from a human donor with multiple sclerosis.

The CDR3 bases are TGTGCCAGCAGTGGGTCACAGGGGTATGAGCAGTTCTTC. Amino acids: CASSGSQGYEQFF. The chain links TRBV27 to TRBJ2-1; 7 positions agree with TRBD1. CDR3 length equals 13 residues. Trimming at V came to 5 bases and at J to 8 bases, leaving 6 bases not matched to a gene. Germline CDR1 is MNHEY and CDR2 is SMNVEV (reference sequence).